This TCR beta chain derives from a study of a mutant IDH1 vaccine in newly diagnosed glioma. Note on this clone: Antigen specificity is unknown.

Regarding time point: week 47, end of study. Each dose of the vaccine consisted of 300 ug of mutant IDH1 20-mer peptide, with topical imiquimod. Clones were read by immunoSEQ multiplex PCR, and TCRdb kept only the in-frame ones, dropping some. The repertoire holds approximately 50,000 clones, with roughly 72% as singletons. The CDR3 consists of 15 residues. Germline assignment: CDR1 MGHDK and CDR2 SYGVNS. V gave up 1 base and J gave up 2 bases, with 9 bases separating them. The receptor comes from a woman between 40 and 50 years old with glioma. Some clones in this sample may be carry-over from other donors' samples. Here the sequenced sample was PBMCs, taken from a glioma patient whose treatment included an IDH1 peptide vaccine. The chain employs TRBV25-1 and TRBJ1-5; D is unresolved. CDR3 amino acids: CASSESPDGNQPQHF. CDR3 in DNA: TGTGCCAGCAGTGAATCCCCGGATGGCAATCAGCCCCAGCATTTT.